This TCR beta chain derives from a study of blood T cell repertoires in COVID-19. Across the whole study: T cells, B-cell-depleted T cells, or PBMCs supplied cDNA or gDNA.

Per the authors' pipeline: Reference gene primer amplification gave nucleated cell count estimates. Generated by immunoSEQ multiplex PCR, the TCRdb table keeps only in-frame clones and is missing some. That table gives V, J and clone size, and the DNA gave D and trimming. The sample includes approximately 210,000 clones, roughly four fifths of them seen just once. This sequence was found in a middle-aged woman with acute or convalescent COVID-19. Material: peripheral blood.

The CDR3: CSVPEGEGTREKLFF. CDR3 nucleotide sequence: TGCAGCGTTCCCGAGGGGGAAGGAACTAGGGAAAAACTGTTTTTT. This chain connects TRBV29-1 to TRBJ1-4; D is possibly TRBD1 (6 bases). Germline-derived CDR1 and CDR2 are SQVTM and ANQGSEA. Trimming took 5 bases from V and 8 from J, leaving 21 bases between them. The CDR3 contains 15 residues.